The next 18 T cell receptor beta chains were all read from a single sample in a study of post-analysis software for immune sequencing data (dated by TCRdb to the mid-2010s). General study outcomes and caveats: Patients showed significantly higher frequencies than controls for about 5 TRBV segments, among them TRBV5-6, TRBV5-1 and TRBV20-1.

The receptor library was made with PCR. Reads for this sample came from an Illumina HiSeq 2500. To reduce PCR and sequencing biases, unique molecular identifiers were incorporated into the TCR beta cDNA libraries. In-frame beta chains were kept once TCRdb had trimmed the public reads at Q25 with fastp and called clones with MiXCR. Identical CDR3 protein sequences are pooled into one entry, listed with their most common genes and DNA. Present in this sample are 400,000 to 500,000 distinct CDR3 sequences, 30% to 45% of which were seen just once. Jointly, the top ten make up about 7.6% of the sample. These receptors' antigens are unknown. What was sequenced was blood. The receptors stem from a girl aged 2 to 9 with multiple sclerosis.

This clonotype was picked up a small number of times. The chain employs TRBV10-3 and TRBJ2-7; 7 nucleotides match TRBD2. Germline assignment: CDR1 ENHRY and CDR2 SYGVKD. The V gene end was trimmed by 6 bases and the J gene end by 3 bases; junction bases not matched to a gene: 5. The CDR3 runs to 13 residues. The DNA for the CDR3 is TGTGCCATCAGAGGACTAGAAAGCTACGAGCAGTACTTC. Translated: CAIRGLESYEQYF.

The V call is TRBV7-9, the J call TRBJ2-7; the D is unclear. Germline V gene sequence: CDR1 SEHNR, CDR2 FQNEAQ (reference sequence). V lost 0 bases to trimming and J lost 6 bases, with 3 bases between them. The CDR3 has 11 residues. The CDR3 sequence: CASSLALEQYF. DNA for the CDR3: TGTGCCAGCAGCTTAGCGCTCGAGCAGTACTTC.

The chain recombines TRBV2 with TRBJ2-1; 10 bases agree with TRBD2. The CDR3 spans 14 residues. CDR1 SNHLY and CDR2 FYNNEI come from the germline V gene. With 6 bases clipped from V and 6 bases from J, the junction kept 5 bases outside the gene matches. The CDR3 region is CASRPSGSGNEQFF. The CDR3 coding sequence is TGTGCCAGCAGACCTAGCGGGAGTGGCAATGAGCAGTTCTTC.

In this sample, this clonotype turned up a few times. The V call is TRBV9, the J call TRBJ2-2; 9 bases match TRBD2. The CDR3 totals 14 residues. CDR1 is SGDLS and CDR2 is YYNGEE in the germline V gene. V lost 6 bases to trimming and J lost 5 bases; unmatched junction nucleotides: 5. The CDR3 reads CASTTGLATGELFF. In nucleotides, the CDR3 is TGTGCCAGCACCACCGGACTAGCGACCGGGGAGCTGTTTTTT.

The chain carries TRBV12-3 or TRBV12-4 and TRBJ2-5, with TRBD2 matching over 13 bases. This CDR3 spans 17 amino acids. J gave up 3 bases and V 5 bases, and 9 bases lay outside the gene matches. CDR3 amino acids: CASSGLAGASLKETQYF. CDR3 coding DNA: TGTGCCAGCAGTGGACTAGCGGGAGCGTCCCTAAAAGAGACCCAGTACTTC.

The V gene is TRBV24-1, the J gene TRBJ1-5; no firm D call. CDR1 is KGHDR and CDR2 is SFDVKD in the germline V gene. The ends were cut back, 2 bases at V and 0 bases at J, with 13 bases in the middle. The CDR3 has 17 residues. The CDR3 sequence is CATSDSAAPLSNQPQHF. The DNA of the CDR3 is TGTGCCACCAGTGATTCTGCGGCACCGCTTAGCAATCAGCCCCAGCATTTT.

The chain carries TRBV28 and TRBJ1-5; D may be TRBD1 (5 bases). This CDR3 contains 15 residues. Trimming removed 6 bases from V and 4 bases from J, with 16 bases in between. The V gene's germline CDR1 is MDHEN and CDR2 SYDVKM. CDR3 sequence (DNA): TGTGCCAGCAGCCCCCCGGGACCGCTAAATCAGCCCCAGCATTTT. Translation: CASSPPGPLNQPQHF.

Written as DNA, the CDR3 is TGCAGCGTTGAAGGACTAGCGGGGGGTTACGAGCAGTACTTC. Translating gives CSVEGLAGGYEQYF. The rearrangement joins TRBV29-1 to TRBJ2-7; 13 bases align to TRBD2. The junction had 1 base not matched to a gene; V was cut back by 1 base and J by 4 bases. The CDR3 is made up of 14 amino acids. Per germline, CDR1 SQVTM and CDR2 ANQGSEA.

This clonotype was observed a handful of times. CDR3 amino acids: CSASNYGYTF. The CDR3 DNA sequence: TGCAGTGCTAGTAACTATGGCTACACCTTC. The chain couples TRBV20-1 to TRBJ1-2; D is undetermined. Between the trimmed V and J ends, which lost 3 bases and 1 base, there was a span of 0 bases. Germline V gene lookup returns CDR1 DFQATT and CDR2 SNEGSKA (reference sequence). The CDR3 is 10 residues long.

The CDR3 loop reads CASSAPLGTGSYNEQFF. CDR3 DNA: TGTGCCAGCAGCGCCCCTCTCGGGACAGGGTCCTACAATGAGCAGTTCTTC. The chain couples TRBV9 to TRBJ2-1; 9 bases are shared with TRBD1. V lost 3 bases to trimming and J lost 1 base; unmatched junction nucleotides: 8. This CDR3 has 17 amino acids. In germline, CDR1 is SGDLS, CDR2 YYNGEE.

V usage is TRBV28 and J usage is TRBJ2-7; 9 positions match TRBD1. The J call may be faulty, since TRBJ2-5 better matches the DNA end. The CDR3 contains 15 residues. The germline V gene encodes CDR1 MDHEN and CDR2 SYDVKM. This CDR3 reads CASSFLVDRGETQYF. CDR3 DNA sequence: TGTGCCAGCAGTTTTTTAGTGGACAGGGGAGAGACCCAGTACTTC.

J is TRBJ2-2 and V is TRBV7-2; D is unresolved. CDR1 SGHTA and CDR2 FQGNSA come from the germline V gene. V dropped 5 bases and J dropped 6 bases, with 10 bases sitting between them. The CDR3 length is 13 residues. CDR3 coding DNA: TGTGCCAGCAGCCCGAGTGGCCCCGGGGAGCTGTTTTTT. Encoded protein: CASSPSGPGELFF.

J is TRBJ2-7 and V is TRBV20-1; the D is unclear. The CDR3 totals 15 residues. With 4 bases removed from V and 0 bases from J, the gap between germline ends came to 16 bases. From germline, CDR1 is DFQATT and CDR2 SNEGSKA (reference sequence). The CDR3 nucleotides are TGCAGTGCTACATCCTCCCAGTTCGGCTCCTACGAGCAGTACTTC. Amino acids: CSATSSQFGSYEQYF.

This clonotype showed up just a few times. V is TRBV4-1 and J is TRBJ2-3, with D possibly being TRBD1 (6 bases). V lost 2 bases and J lost 6, with 6 bases in between. The length of the CDR3 is 12 residues. CDR1 and CDR2 (germline): MGHRA, YSYEKL. CDR3 region: CASSQTGDTQYF. The CDR3 DNA sequence: TGCGCCAGCAGCCAAACAGGGGATACGCAGTATTTT.

This clonotype was seen only a few times. This sequence joins TRBV6-6 and TRBJ2-7; the match to TRBD1 covers 9 bases. Per germline, CDR1 MNHNY and CDR2 SVGAGI (reference sequence). V lost 5 bases, J lost 2 bases, and 7 bases stayed unmatched. The CDR3 length is 15 residues. The CDR3 DNA follows: TGTGCCAGCAGTCCCGGGACAGGGCGTGCCTACGAGCAGTACTTC. Translation gives CASSPGTGRAYEQYF.

The V gene is TRBV20-1, the J gene TRBJ1-2; D call uncertain. The CDR3 consists of 14 residues. In germline, CDR1 is DFQATT, CDR2 SNEGSKA (reference sequence). Trimming took 0 bases from V and 3 from J, leaving 11 bases between them. The CDR3 nucleotides read TGCAGTGCTAGAGATAAGTGGTCAGACTATGGCTACACCTTC. This sequence encodes CSARDKWSDYGYTF.

The V and J genes are TRBV4-1 and TRBJ2-7; no clear D gene. CDR1 MGHRA and CDR2 YSYEKL come from the germline V gene. This CDR3 has 15 amino acids. Trimming took 2 bases from V and 0 from J, leaving 11 bases between them. DNA for the CDR3: TGCGCCAGCAGCCAAATCGCTCTAAGCTCCTACGAGCAGTACTTC. Translating gives CASSQIALSSYEQYF.

The rearrangement uses TRBV20-1 and TRBJ1-5; D is uncertain. Looked up from germline, CDR1 is DFQATT and CDR2 is SNEGSKA (reference sequence). Trimming stripped 2 bases from V and 2 bases from J, with 7 bases between. The CDR3 runs to 13 residues. CDR3 loop: CSARKGGNQPQHF. The DNA of the CDR3 is TGCAGTGCTAGAAAGGGCGGCAATCAGCCCCAGCATTTT.